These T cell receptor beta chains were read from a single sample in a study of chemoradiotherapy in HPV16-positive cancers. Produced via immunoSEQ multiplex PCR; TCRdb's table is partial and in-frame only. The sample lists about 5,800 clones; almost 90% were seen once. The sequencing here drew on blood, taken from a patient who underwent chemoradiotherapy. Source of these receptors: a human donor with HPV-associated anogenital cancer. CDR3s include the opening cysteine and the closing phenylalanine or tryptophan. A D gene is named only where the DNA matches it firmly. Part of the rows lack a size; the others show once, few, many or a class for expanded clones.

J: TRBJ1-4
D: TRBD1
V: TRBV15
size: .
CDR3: CATSRPPRTGLATNEKLFF
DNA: TGTGCCACCAGCAGACCTCCCAGGACAGGGCTTGCAACTAATGAAAAACTGTTTTTT

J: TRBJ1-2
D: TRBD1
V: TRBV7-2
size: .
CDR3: CASSLLGQDNYGYTF
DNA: TGTGCCAGCAGCCTCCTGGGACAGGACAACTATGGCTACACCTTC

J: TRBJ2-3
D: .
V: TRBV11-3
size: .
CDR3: CASSLGTFADTQYF
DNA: TGTGCCAGCAGCCTCGGGACTTTCGCAGATACGCAGTATTTT

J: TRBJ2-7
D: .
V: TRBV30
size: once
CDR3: CAWSPQGYEQYF
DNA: TGTGCCTGGAGTCCTCAGGGCTACGAGCAGTACTTC

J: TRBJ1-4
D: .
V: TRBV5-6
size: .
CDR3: CASSSQTDTTNEKLFF
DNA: TGTGCCAGCAGCTCACAGACAGACACAACTAATGAAAAACTGTTTTTT

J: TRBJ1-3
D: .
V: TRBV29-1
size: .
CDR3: CSAADDGNTIYF
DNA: TGCAGCGCCGCGGACGATGGAAACACCATATATTTT

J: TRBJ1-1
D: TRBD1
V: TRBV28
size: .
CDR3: CASSSSGTGWNTEAFF
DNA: TGTGCCAGCAGTTCATCCGGGACAGGGTGGAACACTGAAGCTTTCTTT

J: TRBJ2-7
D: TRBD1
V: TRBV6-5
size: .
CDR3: CASSYLTGGEQYF
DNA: TGTGCCAGCAGTTACCTAACAGGGGGCGAGCAGTACTTC

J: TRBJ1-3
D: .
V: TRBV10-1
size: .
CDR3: CASTYDGTPSGNTIYF
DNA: TGCGCCAGCACCTACGACGGGACTCCATCTGGAAACACCATATATTTT

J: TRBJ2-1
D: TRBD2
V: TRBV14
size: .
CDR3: CASSQWEREYNEQFF
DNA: TGTGCCAGCAGCCAGTGGGAGCGGGAGTACAATGAGCAGTTCTTC

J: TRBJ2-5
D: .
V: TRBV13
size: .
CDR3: CASSSRDSQETQYF
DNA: TGTGCCAGCAGCTCGCGGGACAGCCAAGAGACCCAGTACTTC

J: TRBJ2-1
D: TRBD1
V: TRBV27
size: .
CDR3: CASSSGTGVVNEQFF
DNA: TGTGCCAGCAGTTCCGGGACAGGGGTGGTCAATGAGCAGTTCTTC

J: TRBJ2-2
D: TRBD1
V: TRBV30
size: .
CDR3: CAWSRDRGNTGELFF
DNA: TGTGCCTGGAGTCGCGACAGGGGAAACACCGGGGAGCTGTTTTTT

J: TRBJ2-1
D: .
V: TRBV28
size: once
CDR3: CASSPDPSSYNEQFF
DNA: TGTGCCAGCAGTCCCGACCCAAGCTCCTACAATGAGCAGTTCTTC

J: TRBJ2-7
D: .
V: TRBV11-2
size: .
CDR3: CASSLLVGHSYEQYF
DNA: TGTGCCAGCAGCTTACTTGTGGGCCACTCCTACGAGCAGTACTTC

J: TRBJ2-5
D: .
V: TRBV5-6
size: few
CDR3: CASSWIGTFQETQYF
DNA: TGTGCCAGCAGCTGGATAGGGACTTTCCAAGAGACCCAGTACTTC

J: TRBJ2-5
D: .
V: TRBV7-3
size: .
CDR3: CASASGREETQYF
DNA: TGTGCCAGTGCTTCGGGCAGGGAAGAGACCCAGTACTTC

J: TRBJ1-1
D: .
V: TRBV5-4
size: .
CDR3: CASSHTANTEAFF
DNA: TGTGCCAGCAGCCACACAGCGAACACTGAAGCTTTCTTT

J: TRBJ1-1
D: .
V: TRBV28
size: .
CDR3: CASKGPGNTEAFF
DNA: TGTGCCAGCAAGGGACCGGGGAACACTGAAGCTTTCTTT

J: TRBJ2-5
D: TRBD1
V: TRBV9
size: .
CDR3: CASSGGQVTQETQYF
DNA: TGTGCCAGCAGCGGAGGACAGGTTACCCAAGAGACCCAGTACTTC

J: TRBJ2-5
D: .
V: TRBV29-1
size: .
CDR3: CSVKGRERETQYF
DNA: TGCAGCGTGAAGGGCAGGGAGAGAGAGACCCAGTACTTC

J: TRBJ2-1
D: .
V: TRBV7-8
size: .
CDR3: CASSFQSLRVEQFF
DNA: TGTGCCAGCAGCTTCCAGTCACTAAGGGTTGAGCAGTTCTTC

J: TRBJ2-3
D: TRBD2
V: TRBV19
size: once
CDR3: CASSMGGGSTDTQYF
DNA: TGTGCCAGTAGTATGGGCGGGGGTTCCACAGATACGCAGTATTTT

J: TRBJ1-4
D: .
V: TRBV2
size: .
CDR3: CASSERVGRGEKLFF
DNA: TGTGCCAGCAGTGAAAGGGTGGGGCGCGGTGAAAAACTGTTTTTT

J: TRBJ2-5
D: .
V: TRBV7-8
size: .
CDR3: CASSFIVGLHQETQYF
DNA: TGTGCCAGCAGCTTCATAGTCGGCTTACACCAAGAGACCCAGTACTTC

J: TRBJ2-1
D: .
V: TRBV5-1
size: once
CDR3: CASSLEADYNEQFF
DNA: TGCGCCAGCAGCTTGGAAGCGGACTACAATGAGCAGTTCTTC

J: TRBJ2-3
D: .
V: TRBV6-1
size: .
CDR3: CASSEGWSTDTQYF
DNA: TGTGCCAGCAGTGAAGGGTGGAGCACAGATACGCAGTATTTT

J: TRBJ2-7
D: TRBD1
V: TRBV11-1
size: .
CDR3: CASSFDRGRYEQYF
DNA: TGTGCCAGCAGCTTTGACAGGGGGCGCTACGAGCAGTACTTC

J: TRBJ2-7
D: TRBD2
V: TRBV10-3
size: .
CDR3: CAISESKGAGEIYEQYF
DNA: TGTGCCATCAGTGAGTCCAAGGGTGCGGGAGAGATTTACGAGCAGTACTTC

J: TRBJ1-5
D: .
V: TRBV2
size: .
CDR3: CASSDTVQPQHF
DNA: TGTGCCAGCAGCGATACAGTTCAGCCCCAGCATTTT

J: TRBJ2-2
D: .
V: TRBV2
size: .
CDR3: CASIATGELFF
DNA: TGTGCCAGCATTGCCACCGGGGAGCTGTTTTTT

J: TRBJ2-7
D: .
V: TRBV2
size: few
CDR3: CASSVHEQYF
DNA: TGTGCCAGCAGTGTACACGAGCAGTACTTC

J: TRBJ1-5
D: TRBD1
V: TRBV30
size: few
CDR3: CAWNHRGHQPQHF
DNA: TGTGCCTGGAACCACAGGGGTCATCAGCCCCAGCATTTT

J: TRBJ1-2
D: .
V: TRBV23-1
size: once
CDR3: CASSQSWEGKIEGYYGYTF
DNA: TGCGCCAGCAGTCAATCGTGGGAGGGAAAGATTGAGGGTTACTATGGCTACACCTTC

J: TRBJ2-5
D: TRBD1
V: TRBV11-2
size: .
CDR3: CASSSDRGRETQYF
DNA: TGTGCCAGCAGCTCCGACAGGGGAAGAGAGACCCAGTACTTC

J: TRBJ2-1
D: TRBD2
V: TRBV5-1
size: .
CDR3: CASRKILAGYNEQFF
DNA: TGCGCCAGCAGAAAGATACTAGCGGGATACAATGAGCAGTTCTTC

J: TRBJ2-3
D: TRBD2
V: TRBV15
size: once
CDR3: CATSRDVVAGGYKYF
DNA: TGTGCCACCAGCAGAGACGTAGTAGCGGGAGGCTATAAGTATTTT